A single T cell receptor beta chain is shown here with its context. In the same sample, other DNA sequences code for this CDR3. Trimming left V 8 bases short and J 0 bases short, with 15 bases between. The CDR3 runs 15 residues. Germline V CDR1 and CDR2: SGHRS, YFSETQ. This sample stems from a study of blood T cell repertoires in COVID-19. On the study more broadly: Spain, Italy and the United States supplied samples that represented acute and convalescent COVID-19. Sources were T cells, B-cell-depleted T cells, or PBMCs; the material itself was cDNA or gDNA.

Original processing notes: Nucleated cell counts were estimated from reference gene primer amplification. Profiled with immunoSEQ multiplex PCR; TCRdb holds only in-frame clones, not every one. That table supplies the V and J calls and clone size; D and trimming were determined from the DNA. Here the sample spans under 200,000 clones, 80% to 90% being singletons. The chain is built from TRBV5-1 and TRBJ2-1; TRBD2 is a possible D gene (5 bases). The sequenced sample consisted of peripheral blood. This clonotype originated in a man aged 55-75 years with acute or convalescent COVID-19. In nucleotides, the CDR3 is TGCGCCAGTAGATTTTATAGCGACTCCTACAATGAGCAGTTCTTC. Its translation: CASRFYSDSYNEQFF.